This TCR beta chain is drawn from a study of shared clonotypes between healthy human individuals. On this clone: Its antigen is not known. The same CDR3 is also encoded by other DNA sequences in this sample.

Profiled with immunoSEQ multiplex PCR; TCRdb holds only in-frame clones, not every one. The data show some 2 million clones, with about 94% seen just once and 1.2% held by the top ten. Study-wide points: Generally, naive subsets (rather than memory subsets) showed larger estimated richness. Represented genetic and exposure-history diversity was restricted by having few donors.

Cells designated naive CD8 were CD45RO-negative and were positively selected for CCR7, with terminally differentiated effector memory CD45RA+ cells excluded. Sequencing was carried out using naive CD8+ T cells sorted from blood. The sequence came from a young man in good health.

Written as DNA, the CDR3 is TGTGCCAGCAGCTTCGGGAACACTGAAGCTTTCTTT. Amino acids: CASSFGNTEAFF. This chain uses TRBV5-4 with TRBJ1-1; no clear D. V lost 2 bases to trimming and J lost 1 base, with 3 bases between them. Germline CDR1 and CDR2: SGHNT and YYREEE (reference sequence). The CDR3 covers 12 residues.